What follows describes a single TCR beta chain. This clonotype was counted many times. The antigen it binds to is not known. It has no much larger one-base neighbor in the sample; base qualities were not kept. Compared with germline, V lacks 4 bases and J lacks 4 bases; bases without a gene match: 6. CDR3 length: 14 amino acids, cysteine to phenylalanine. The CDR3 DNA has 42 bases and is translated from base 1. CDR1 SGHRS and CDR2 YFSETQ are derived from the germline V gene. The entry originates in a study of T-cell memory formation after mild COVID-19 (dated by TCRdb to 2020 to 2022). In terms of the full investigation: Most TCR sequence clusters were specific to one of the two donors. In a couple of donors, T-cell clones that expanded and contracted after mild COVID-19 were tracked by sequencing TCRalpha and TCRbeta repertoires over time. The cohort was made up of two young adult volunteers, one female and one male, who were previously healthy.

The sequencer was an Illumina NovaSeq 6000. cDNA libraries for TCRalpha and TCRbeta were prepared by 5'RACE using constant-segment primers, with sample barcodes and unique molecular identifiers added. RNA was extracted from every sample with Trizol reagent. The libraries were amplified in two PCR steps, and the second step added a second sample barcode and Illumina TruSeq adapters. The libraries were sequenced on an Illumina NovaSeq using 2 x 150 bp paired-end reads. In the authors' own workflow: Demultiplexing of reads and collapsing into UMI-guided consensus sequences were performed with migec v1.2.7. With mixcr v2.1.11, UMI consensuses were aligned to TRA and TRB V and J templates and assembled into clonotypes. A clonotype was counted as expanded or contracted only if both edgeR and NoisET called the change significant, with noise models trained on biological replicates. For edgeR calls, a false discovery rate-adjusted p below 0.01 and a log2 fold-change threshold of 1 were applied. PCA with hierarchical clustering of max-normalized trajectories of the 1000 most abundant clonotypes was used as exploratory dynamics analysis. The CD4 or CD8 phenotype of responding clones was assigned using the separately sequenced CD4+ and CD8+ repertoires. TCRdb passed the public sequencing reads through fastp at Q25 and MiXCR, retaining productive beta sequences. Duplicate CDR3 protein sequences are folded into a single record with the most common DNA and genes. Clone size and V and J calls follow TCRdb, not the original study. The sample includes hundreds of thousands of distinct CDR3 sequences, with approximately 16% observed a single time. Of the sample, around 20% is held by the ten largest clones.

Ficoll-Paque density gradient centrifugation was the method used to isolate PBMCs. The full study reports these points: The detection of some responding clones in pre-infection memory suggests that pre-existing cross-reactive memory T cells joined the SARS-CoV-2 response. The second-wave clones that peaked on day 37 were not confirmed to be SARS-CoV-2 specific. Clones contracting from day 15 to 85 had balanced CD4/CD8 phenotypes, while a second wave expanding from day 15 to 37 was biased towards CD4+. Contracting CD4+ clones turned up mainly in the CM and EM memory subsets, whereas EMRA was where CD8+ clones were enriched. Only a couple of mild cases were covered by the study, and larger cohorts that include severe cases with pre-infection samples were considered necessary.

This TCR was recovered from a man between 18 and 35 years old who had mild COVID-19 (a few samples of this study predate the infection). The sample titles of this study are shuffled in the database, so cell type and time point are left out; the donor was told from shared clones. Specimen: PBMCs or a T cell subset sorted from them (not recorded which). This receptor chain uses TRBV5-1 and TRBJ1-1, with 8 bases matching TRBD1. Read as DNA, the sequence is TGCGCCAGCAGCAATACAGGGGGATCCACTGAAGCTTTCTTT. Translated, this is CASSNTGGSTEAFF.